These 20 T cell receptor beta chains were all obtained from the same sample, sequenced in a study of T cell changes during pregnancy in multiple sclerosis. Repertoires were generated with immunoSEQ multiplex PCR, while TCRdb's copy carries only in-frame clones and drops some. The sample lists just under 45,000 clones, roughly 92% occurring once. Sequencing used CD4+ T cells from peripheral blood mononuclear cells, obtained in the first trimester of pregnancy. The receptors shown here come from a female donor with multiple sclerosis, enrolled in a pregnancy study.

As to this clone: The sample contains more than one DNA sequence encoding this CDR3. The chain couples TRBV14 to TRBJ1-1; maybe TRBD1 (5 bases). CDR1 and CDR2 from the germline V gene are SGHDN and FVKESK. The CDR3 contains 13 residues. V was shortened by 4 bases and J by 2 bases, with 8 bases between the two germline ends. CDR3 sequence: CASSLQGNTEAFF. CDR3 DNA sequence: TGTGCCAGCAGCCTTCAGGGTAACACTGAAGCTTTCTTT.

This clone has a single count. This sequence joins TRBV5-4 and TRBJ2-7; 14 nucleotides line up with TRBD2. The CDR3 runs to 15 residues. CDR1 is SGHNT, CDR2 YYREEE, per germline (reference sequence). V shed 4 bases and J 4 bases; nucleotides not matched to a gene: 4. The DNA of the CDR3 is TGTGCCAGCAGCAAGGGACTAGCGGGAGATTACGAGCAGTACTTC. Its translation: CASSKGLAGDYEQYF. Drawing the rest from reference TRBV5-4 and TRBJ2-7, the complete variable domain is ETGVTQSPTHLIKTRGQQVTLRCSSQSGHNTVSWYQQALGQGPQFIFQYYREEENGRGNFPPRFSGLQFPNYSSELNVNALELDDSALYLCASSKGLAGDYEQYFGPGTRLTVT.

The chain couples TRBV7-2 to TRBJ2-7; 7 bases map to TRBD2. The trim removed 5 bases at V and 4 bases at J, leaving 11 bases unmatched. CDR3 length: 15 residues. Per the germline V gene, CDR1 is SGHTA and CDR2 is FQGNSA. Here the CDR3 DNA reads TGTGCCAGCAGCAAGGGAAGCGGGAACCTGTACGAGCAGTACTTC. Amino acids: CASSKGSGNLYEQYF.

V and J are TRBV29-1 and TRBJ2-7, with TRBD1 as a possible D gene (5 bases). V dropped 4 bases and J dropped 0 bases, with 7 bases sitting between them. This CDR3 has 12 amino acids. The germline CDR1 and CDR2 sequences are SQVTM and ANQGSEA. In nucleotides, the CDR3 is TGCAGCGTTGTAGGGGCCTCCTACGAGCAGTACTTC. Protein sequence: CSVVGASYEQYF.

This clone was observed once. The chain has TRBV9 and TRBJ2-7, with a weak D call TRBD1 (5 bases). Germline values: CDR1 SGDLS, CDR2 YYNGEE. The CDR3 has 13 residues. V lost 4 bases to trimming and J lost 6 bases, with 14 bases between them. Here the CDR3 DNA reads TGTGCCAGCAGCCAGGGATTGTGGAGCGAGCAGTACTTC. Translation gives CASSQGLWSEQYF.

J is TRBJ1-4 and V is TRBV6-1; the D gene is possibly TRBD1 (5 bases). Germline loops: CDR1 MNHNS, CDR2 SASEGT. This CDR3 comprises 14 residues. V was trimmed by 0 bases and J by 7 bases, leaving 9 bases between them. DNA for the CDR3: TGTGCCAGCAGTGAAGCCAGGGTTGGTGAAAAACTGTTTTTT. It translates to CASSEARVGEKLFF.

This clone is labeled medium-sized. This rearrangement joins TRBV7-2 to TRBJ2-3, with D perhaps matching TRBD1 (7 bases). The CDR3 is made up of 16 amino acids. Trimming removed 5 bases at V and 3 bases at J, with 18 bases between. Germline V lookup: CDR1 SGHTA, CDR2 FQGNSA. CDR3 in amino acids: CASSPRQGGSTDTQYF. The CDR3 bases are TGTGCCAGCAGCCCCCGACAGGGAGGTTCGACAGATACGCAGTATTTT.

The chain uses TRBV29-1 and TRBJ1-1; no clear D gene. Trimming took 7 bases from V and 3 from J, leaving 15 bases between them. CDR3 length equals 13 residues. CDR1 is SQVTM and CDR2 is ANQGSEA in the germline V gene. The CDR3: CSGGGGGDTEAFF. The CDR3 DNA sequence: TGCAGCGGGGGAGGTGGCGGAGACACTGAAGCTTTCTTT. Combining the CDR3 with reference TRBV29-1 and TRBJ1-1 gives the whole variable domain SAVISQKPSRDICQRGTSLTIQCQVDSQVTMMFWYRQQPGQSLTLIATANQGSEATYESGFVIDKFPISRPNLTFSTLTVSNMSPEDSSIYLCSGGGGGDTEAFFGQGTRLTVV.

This rearrangement joins TRBV6-4 to TRBJ2-3, with TRBD2 identical over 14 bases. The CDR3 spans 17 residues. CDR1 MRHNA and CDR2 SNTAGT come from the germline V gene. V dropped 6 bases and J dropped 3; count of bases not matched to a gene: 8. The CDR3 DNA reads as TGTGCCAGCAGAGGGGAAGGGACTAGCGGGAGAACAGATACGCAGTATTTT. This sequence encodes CASRGEGTSGRTDTQYF.

V usage is TRBV10-3 and J usage is TRBJ1-2; 12 positions agree with TRBD1. The CDR3 contains 15 residues. Germline CDR1 and CDR2: ENHRY and SYGVKD. The V gene end was trimmed by 4 bases and the J gene end by 7 bases; junction bases not matched to a gene: 7. This chain's CDR3 is CAISGGTGGGGGYTF. The DNA for the CDR3 is TGTGCCATCAGTGGTGGGACAGGGGGCGGAGGTGGCTACACCTTC.

This chain connects TRBV15 to TRBJ1-5; TRBD1 matches at 7 bases. The CDR3 has 16 residues. From germline, CDR1 is LNHNV and CDR2 YYDKDF (reference sequence). V dropped 3 bases and J dropped 0; count of bases not matched to a gene: 5. For the CDR3, the DNA is TGTGCCACCAGCAGGCGGACAGGAGTTAGCAATCAGCCCCAGCATTTT. It yields the protein CATSRRTGVSNQPQHF.

The gene calls are TRBV20-1 and TRBJ1-1, with D uncertain. V lost 3 bases to trimming and J lost 5 bases, with 7 bases between them. The CDR3 extends over 11 amino acids. Germline V lookup: CDR1 DFQATT, CDR2 SNEGSKA (reference sequence). CDR3 loop: CSASEGTEAFF. DNA of the CDR3: TGCAGTGCTAGCGAGGGTACTGAAGCTTTCTTT.

The chain has TRBV6-6 and TRBJ2-3, with 8 bases lining up with TRBD2. With V trimmed by 6 bases and J by 5 bases, 10 bases remained unmatched. CDR1 and CDR2 (germline): MNHNY, SVGAGI (reference sequence). The CDR3 consists of 15 residues. CDR3 loop: CASSPRGGGRDTQYF. The CDR3 nucleotides are TGTGCCAGCAGCCCCCGGGGCGGGGGGAGAGATACGCAGTATTTT.

The rearrangement joins TRBV9 to TRBJ1-1; D gene ambiguous. The CDR3 sequence is 14 residues long. Germline lookup yields CDR1 SGDLS and CDR2 YYNGEE. V was trimmed by 4 bases and J by 5 bases, leaving 15 bases between them. Written as DNA, the CDR3 is TGTGCCAGCAGCCCCCTAGAGGTTAGAACTGAAGCTTTCTTT. Its protein is CASSPLEVRTEAFF.

V gene TRBV7-9 combines with J gene TRBJ2-7; D is undetermined. The germline V gene encodes CDR1 SEHNR and CDR2 FQNEAQ (reference sequence). Trimming removed 5 bases at V and 3 bases at J, with 14 bases between. This CDR3 spans 14 amino acids. The CDR3 nucleotides are TGTGCCAGCAGCCGGTCCGCACCCCACTACGAGCAGTACTTC. It translates to CASSRSAPHYEQYF. Drawing the rest from reference TRBV7-9 and TRBJ2-7, the complete variable domain is DTGVSQNPRHKITKRGQNVTFRCDPISEHNRLYWYRQTLGQGPEFLTYFQNEAQLEKSRLLSDRFSAERPKGSFSTLEIQRTEQGDSAMYLCASSRSAPHYEQYFGPGTRLTVT.

This clone was seen more than once but under ten times. This chain links TRBV5-1 with TRBJ2-7, with 12 bases that match TRBD2. The germline V gene encodes CDR1 SGHRS and CDR2 YFSETQ. This CDR3 comprises 14 residues. V trimming: 4 bases; J trimming: 3 bases; junction bases outside the gene matches: 2. CDR3 amino acids: CASSPTSGGYEQYF. In nucleotides, the CDR3 is TGCGCCAGCAGCCCGACTAGCGGGGGCTACGAGCAGTACTTC.

The rearrangement joins TRBV6-4 to TRBJ2-2, with D possibly TRBD2 on 6 matching bases. The germline V gene encodes CDR1 MRHNA and CDR2 SNTAGT. Trimming pared 0 bases from V and 6 bases from J, leaving 11 bases between. This CDR3 has 15 amino acids. CDR3 region: CASSDSRGKAGELFF. The DNA for the CDR3 is TGTGCCAGCAGTGACTCACGGGGGAAGGCCGGGGAGCTGTTTTTT.

The rearrangement uses TRBV15 and TRBJ2-1, with no clear D. The germline V and J ends were trimmed by 0 bases and 10 bases, with 16 bases remaining between them. The CDR3 covers 15 residues. CDR1 LNHNV and CDR2 YYDKDF come from the germline V gene (reference sequence). This CDR3 reads CATSRDRVAVGEQFF. CDR3 in DNA: TGTGCCACCAGCAGAGATCGGGTCGCAGTTGGGGAGCAGTTCTTC. The complete variable domain, with remaining parts taken from reference TRBV15 and TRBJ2-1, reads DAMVIQNPRYQVTQFGKPVTLSCSQTLNHNVMYWYQQKSSQAPKLLFHYYDKDFNNEADTPDNFQSRRPNTSFCFLDIRSPGLGDTAMYLCATSRDRVAVGEQFFGPGTRLTVL.

The table lists this clone with a few counts. The chain's CDR3 is CASKDFYGYTF. The CDR3 nucleotides are TGTGCCAGCAAGGACTTTTATGGCTACACCTTC. The V call is TRBV2, the J call TRBJ1-2; D remains unclear. CDR1 SNHLY and CDR2 FYNNEI come from the germline V gene. The CDR3 spans 11 residues. V dropped 7 bases and J dropped 5 bases, with 8 bases sitting between them.

The chain employs TRBV19 and TRBJ1-1; D is uncertain. The CDR3 contains 16 residues. Trimming removed 3 bases from V and 3 bases from J, with 17 bases in between. The germline CDR1 and CDR2 sequences are LNHDA and SQIVND (reference sequence). The CDR3 reads CASSIGSTPLDTEAFF. CDR3 coding DNA: TGTGCCAGTAGTATTGGCTCGACTCCCCTAGACACTGAAGCTTTCTTT.